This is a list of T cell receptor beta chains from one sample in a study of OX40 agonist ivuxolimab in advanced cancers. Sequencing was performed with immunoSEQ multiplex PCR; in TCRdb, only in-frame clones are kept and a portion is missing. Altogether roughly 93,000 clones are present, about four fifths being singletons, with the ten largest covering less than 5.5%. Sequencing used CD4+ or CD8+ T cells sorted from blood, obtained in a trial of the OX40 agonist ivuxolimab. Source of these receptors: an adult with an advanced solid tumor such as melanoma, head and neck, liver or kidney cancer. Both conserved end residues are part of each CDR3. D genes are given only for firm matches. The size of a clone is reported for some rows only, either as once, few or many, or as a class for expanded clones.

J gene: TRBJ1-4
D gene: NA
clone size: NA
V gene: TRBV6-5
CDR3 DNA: TGTGCCAGCAGTTCCCCACAGGAGAACCTAGGAAAACTGTTTTTT
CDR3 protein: CASSSPQENLGKLFF

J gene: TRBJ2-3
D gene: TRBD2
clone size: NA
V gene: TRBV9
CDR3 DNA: TGTGCCAGCAGCGTAGGGCTAGCGGGGGGTGATACGCAGTATTTT
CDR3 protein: CASSVGLAGGDTQYF

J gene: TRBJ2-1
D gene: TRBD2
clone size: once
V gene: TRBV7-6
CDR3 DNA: TGTGCCAGCAGCTCAACCCCAGGAGCGGGGGCTTACAATGAGCAGTTCTTC
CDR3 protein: CASSSTPGAGAYNEQFF

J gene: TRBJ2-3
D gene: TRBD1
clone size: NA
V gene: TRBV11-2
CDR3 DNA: TGTGCCAGCAGCCGGTCGACAGGGGGCCACCTTAAACTCACAGATACGCAGTATTTT
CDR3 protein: CASSRSTGGHLKLTDTQYF

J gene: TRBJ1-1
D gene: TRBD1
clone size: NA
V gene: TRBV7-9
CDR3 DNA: TGTGCCAGCAGCAAGACAGGGGGTACGAGGAACACTGAAGCTTTCTTT
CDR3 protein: CASSKTGGTRNTEAFF

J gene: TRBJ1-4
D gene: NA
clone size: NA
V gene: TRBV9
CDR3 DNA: TGTGCCAGCAGCGTAACAGCTTCAGATGAAAAACTGTTTTTT
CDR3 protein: CASSVTASDEKLFF

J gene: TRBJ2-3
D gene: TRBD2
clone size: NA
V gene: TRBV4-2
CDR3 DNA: TGTGCCAGCAGCCAAGAGGGAGGGGTCCTGGCGGATACGCAGTATTTT
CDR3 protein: CASSQEGGVLADTQYF

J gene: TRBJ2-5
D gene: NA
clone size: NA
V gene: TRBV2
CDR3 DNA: TGTGCCAGCAGTGAATCGCCGTATAAAGAGACCCAGTACTTC
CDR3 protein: CASSESPYKETQYF

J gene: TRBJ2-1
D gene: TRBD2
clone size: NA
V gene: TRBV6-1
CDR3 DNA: TGTGCCAGCAGTGAAGCTACTAGCGGATTCTACAATGAGCAGTTCTTC
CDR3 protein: CASSEATSGFYNEQFF

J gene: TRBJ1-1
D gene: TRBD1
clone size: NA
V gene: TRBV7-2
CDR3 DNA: TGTGCCAGCAGCTTAAACAGGGGCAGCACTGAAGCTTTCTTT
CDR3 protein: CASSLNRGSTEAFF

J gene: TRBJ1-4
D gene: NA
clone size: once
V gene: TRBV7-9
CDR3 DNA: TGTGCCAGCAGCCCCCAGGGCGCCACTAATGAAAAACTGTTTTTT
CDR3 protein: CASSPQGATNEKLFF

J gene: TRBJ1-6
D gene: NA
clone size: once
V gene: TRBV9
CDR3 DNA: TGTGCCAGCAGCCAAAACCAGCTCTATAATTCACCCCTCCACTTT
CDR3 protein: CASSQNQLYNSPLHF

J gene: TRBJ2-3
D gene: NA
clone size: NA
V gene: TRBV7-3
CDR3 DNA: TGTGCCAGCAGCTCCGCCGACACAGATACGCAGTATTTT
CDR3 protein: CASSSADTDTQYF

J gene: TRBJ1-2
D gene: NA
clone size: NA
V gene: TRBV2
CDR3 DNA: TGTGCCAGCCAGGGCTGGGGGGCTACTAACTATGGCTACACCTTC
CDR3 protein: CASQGWGATNYGYTF

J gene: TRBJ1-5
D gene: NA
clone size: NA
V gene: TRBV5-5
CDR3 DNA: TGTGCCAGCAGCCCCACAAGCGGCGGGAATCAGCCCCAGCATTTT
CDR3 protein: CASSPTSGGNQPQHF

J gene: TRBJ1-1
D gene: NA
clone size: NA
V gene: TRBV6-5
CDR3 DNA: TGTGCCAGCAGTCCCGGGGGCGACACTGAAGCTTTCTTT
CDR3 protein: CASSPGGDTEAFF

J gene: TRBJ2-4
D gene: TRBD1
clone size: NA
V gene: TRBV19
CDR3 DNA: TGTGCCAGTAGTACCTCGACAGGGCAGGGAAACATTCAGTACTTC
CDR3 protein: CASSTSTGQGNIQYF

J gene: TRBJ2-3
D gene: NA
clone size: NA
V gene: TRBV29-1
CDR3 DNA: TGCAGCGTTGAATCCTCGGACCGAGGTGCAGATACGCAGTATTTT
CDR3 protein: CSVESSDRGADTQYF

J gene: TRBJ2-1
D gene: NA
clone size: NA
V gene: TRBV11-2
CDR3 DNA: TGTGCCAGCAACCCCTACGTGCCTGATGAGCAGTTCTTC
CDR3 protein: CASNPYVPDEQFF

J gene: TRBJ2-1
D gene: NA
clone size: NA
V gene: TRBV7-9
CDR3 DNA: TGTGCCAGCAGCTTAGTTGAGGAGCAGTTCTTC
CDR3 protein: CASSLVEEQFF

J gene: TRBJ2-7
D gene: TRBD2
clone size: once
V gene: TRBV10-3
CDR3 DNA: TGTGCCATCAGTGAGCCGGGACTAGCGGGAGCCTACGAGCAGTACTTC
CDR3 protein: CAISEPGLAGAYEQYF

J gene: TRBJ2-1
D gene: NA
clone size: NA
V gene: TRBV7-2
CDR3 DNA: TGTGCCAGCAGCCTTACTGGGGCGGGATACAATGAGCAGTTCTTC
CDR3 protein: CASSLTGAGYNEQFF

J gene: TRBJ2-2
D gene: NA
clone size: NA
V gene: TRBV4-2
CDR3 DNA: TGTGCCAGCAGCCCCCGGGCAATTGGTGGGAGTGGGGAGCTGTTTTTT
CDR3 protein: CASSPRAIGGSGELFF

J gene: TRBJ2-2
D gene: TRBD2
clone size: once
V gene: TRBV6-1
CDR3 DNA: TGTGCCAGCAGACTAGCGGAGGGCACCGGGGAGCTGTTTTTT
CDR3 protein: CASRLAEGTGELFF

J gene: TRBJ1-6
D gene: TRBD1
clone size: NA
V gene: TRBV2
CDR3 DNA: TGTGCCAGCAGCGGGGACAGGGAGCCCTATAATTCACCCCTCCACTTT
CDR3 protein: CASSGDREPYNSPLHF

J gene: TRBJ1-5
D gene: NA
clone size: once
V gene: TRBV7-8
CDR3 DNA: TGTGCCAGCAGCGCCGGGCGGTCGGGGCCCCAGCATTTT
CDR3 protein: CASSAGRSGPQHF

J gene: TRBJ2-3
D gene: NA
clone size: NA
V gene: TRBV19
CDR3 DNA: TGTGCCAGTAGTATAGTGGGACATACAAACACAGATACGCAGTATTTT
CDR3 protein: CASSIVGHTNTDTQYF

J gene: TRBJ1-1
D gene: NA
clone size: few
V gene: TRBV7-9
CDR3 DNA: TGTGCCAGCAGCTTAGCAGAGAACACTGAAGCTTTCTTT
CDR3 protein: CASSLAENTEAFF

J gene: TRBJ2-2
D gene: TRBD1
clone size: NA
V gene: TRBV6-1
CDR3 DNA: TGTGTAGCGGGACAGGGGGCGCCCGGGGAGCTGTTTTTT
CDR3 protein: CVAGQGAPGELFF

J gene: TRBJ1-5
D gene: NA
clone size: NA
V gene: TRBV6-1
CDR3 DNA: TGTGCCACTTCCGGCACAAGGGGTCAGCCCCAGCATTTT
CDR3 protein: CATSGTRGQPQHF

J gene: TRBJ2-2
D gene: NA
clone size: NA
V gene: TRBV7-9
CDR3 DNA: TGTGCCAGCAGCACTTCAGGGGTGTCCGGGGAGCTGTTTTTT
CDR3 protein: CASSTSGVSGELFF

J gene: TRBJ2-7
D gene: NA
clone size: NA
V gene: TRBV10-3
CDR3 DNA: TGTGCCATCAGTGATGGCGGGGACTCCTACGAGCAGTACTTC
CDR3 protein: CAISDGGDSYEQYF

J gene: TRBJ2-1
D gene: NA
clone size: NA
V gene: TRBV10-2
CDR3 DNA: TGCGCCAGCAGTGGACGGAGCCTCGATGAGCAGTTCTTC
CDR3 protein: CASSGRSLDEQFF

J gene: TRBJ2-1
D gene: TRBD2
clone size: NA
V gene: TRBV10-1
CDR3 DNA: TGCGCCAGCAGTCTCGGGACTAGCACTGAGCAGTTCTTC
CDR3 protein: CASSLGTSTEQFF

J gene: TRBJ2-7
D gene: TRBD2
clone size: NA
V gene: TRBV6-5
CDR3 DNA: TGTGCCAGCAGCATTAGCGGGATCAGCTCCTACGAGCAGTACTTC
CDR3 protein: CASSISGISSYEQYF

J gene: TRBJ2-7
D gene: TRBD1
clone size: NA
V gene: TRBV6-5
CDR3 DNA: TGTGCCAGCAGTTCCCCCGGGACAGGGTTCGAGCAGTACTTC
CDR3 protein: CASSSPGTGFEQYF

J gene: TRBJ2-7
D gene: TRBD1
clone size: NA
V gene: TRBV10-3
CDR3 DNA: TGTGCCATCAGTGGAGGACAGGGTCACGAGCAGTACTTC
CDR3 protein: CAISGGQGHEQYF

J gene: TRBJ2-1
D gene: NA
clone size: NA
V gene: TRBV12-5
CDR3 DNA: TGTGCTAGTGGTTTGGCCCGGGCCAGCGCCAACATCTACAATGAGCAGTTCTTC
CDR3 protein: CASGLARASANIYNEQFF

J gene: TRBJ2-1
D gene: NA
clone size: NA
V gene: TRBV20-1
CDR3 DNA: TGCAGTGCTAAGTGGTACAATGAGCAGTTCTTC
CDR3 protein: CSAKWYNEQFF

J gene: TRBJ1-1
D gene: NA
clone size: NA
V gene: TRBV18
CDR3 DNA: TGTGCCAGCTCACCACCTCAGGGTCCTGAAGCTTTCTTT
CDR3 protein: CASSPPQGPEAFF

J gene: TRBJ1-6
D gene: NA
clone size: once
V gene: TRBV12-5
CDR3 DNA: TGTGCTAGTGGTTTGGGACCTTCCGGGAGGAATTCACCCCTCCACTTT
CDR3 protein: CASGLGPSGRNSPLHF

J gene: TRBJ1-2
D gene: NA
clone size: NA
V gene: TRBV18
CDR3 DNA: TGTGCCAGCTCATTTGGGGGGACCTCCGAAGGGTCCTATGGCTACACCTTC
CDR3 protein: CASSFGGTSEGSYGYTF

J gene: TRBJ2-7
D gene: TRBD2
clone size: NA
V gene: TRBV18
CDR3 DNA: TGTGCCAGCTCACGAGAGAGCGGGAGGGCCCACGAGCAGTACTTC
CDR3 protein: CASSRESGRAHEQYF

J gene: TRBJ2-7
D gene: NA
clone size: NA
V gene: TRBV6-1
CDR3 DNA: TGTGCCAGCAGTGAAGGAGGGGGACACGAGCAGTACTTC
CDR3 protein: CASSEGGGHEQYF

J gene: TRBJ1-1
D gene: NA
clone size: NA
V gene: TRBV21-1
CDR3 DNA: TGTGCCAGCAGCAAAGACGCCGAATCGGACAGGGGGGTGTTAGCTGAAGCTTTCTTT
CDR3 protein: CASSKDAESDRGVLAEAFF

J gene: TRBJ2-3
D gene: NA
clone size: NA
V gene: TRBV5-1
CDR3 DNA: TGCGCCAGCAGCTTGCAGGGACCCCGCACAGATACGCAGTATTTT
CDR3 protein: CASSLQGPRTDTQYF

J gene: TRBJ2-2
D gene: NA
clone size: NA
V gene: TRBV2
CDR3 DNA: TGTGCCAGCAGTGAATGGCGCAATGAGCTGTTTTTT
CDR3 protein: CASSEWRNELFF

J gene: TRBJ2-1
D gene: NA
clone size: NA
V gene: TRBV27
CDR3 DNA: TGTGCCAGCGGCGACGGAGACACGTCCTACAATGAGCAGTTCTTC
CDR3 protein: CASGDGDTSYNEQFF

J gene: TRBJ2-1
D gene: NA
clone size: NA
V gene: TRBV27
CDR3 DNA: TGTGCCAGCAGTTTGGGCGGTGTTTGGGGGAATGAGCAGTTCTTC
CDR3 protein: CASSLGGVWGNEQFF

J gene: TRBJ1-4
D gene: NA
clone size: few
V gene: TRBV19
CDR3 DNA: TGTGCCAGTAGTCCCGGACGGATAAATGAAAAACTGTTTTTT
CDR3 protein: CASSPGRINEKLFF

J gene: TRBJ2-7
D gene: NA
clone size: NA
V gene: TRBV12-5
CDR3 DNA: TGTGCTAGTGGTTTCAGCTTCGACAAGTTCTTCTACGAGCAGTACTTC
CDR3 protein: CASGFSFDKFFYEQYF

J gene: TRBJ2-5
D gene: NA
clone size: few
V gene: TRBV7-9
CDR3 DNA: TGTGCCAGCAGCTTAGATGGGGAGACCCAGTACTTC
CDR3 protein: CASSLDGETQYF

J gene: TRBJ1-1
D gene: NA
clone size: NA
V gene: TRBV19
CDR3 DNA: TGTGCCAGTAGTGCGGACAGGAACACTGAAGCTTTCTTT
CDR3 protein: CASSADRNTEAFF

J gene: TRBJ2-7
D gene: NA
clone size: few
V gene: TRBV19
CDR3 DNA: TGTGCCAGTAGTATACCCGGGAACGAGCAGTACTTC
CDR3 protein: CASSIPGNEQYF

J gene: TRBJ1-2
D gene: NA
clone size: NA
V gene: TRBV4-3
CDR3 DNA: TGCGCCAGCAGCCAAGGCGATAACTCTAACTATGGCTACACCTTC
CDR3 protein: CASSQGDNSNYGYTF

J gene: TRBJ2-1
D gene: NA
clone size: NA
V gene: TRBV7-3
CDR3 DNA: TGTGCCAGCAGCTTGGCTGGGGTCAATGAGCAGTTCTTC
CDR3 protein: CASSLAGVNEQFF

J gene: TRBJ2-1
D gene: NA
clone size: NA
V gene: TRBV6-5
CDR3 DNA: TGTGCCAGCAGTTACGGAGCGCAATACAATGAGCAGTTCTTC
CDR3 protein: CASSYGAQYNEQFF